These 26 T cell receptor beta chains came from one sample sequenced in a study of brain metastases from non-small cell lung cancer. This table comes from immunoSEQ multiplex PCR, and its TCRdb copy is limited to in-frame clones, with some not included. The top ten clones hold about a fifth of a sample with more than 1,200 clones, around 85% of them seen once. The sequenced sample was tumor-adjacent normal tissue. These receptors all come from a donor at least 40 years old with non-small cell lung cancer.

This clone was seen a single time. The genes are TRBV7-8 and TRBJ1-2; tentative D call: TRBD1 (5 bases). V lost 5 bases to trimming and J lost 4 bases, with 11 bases between them. The CDR3 sequence is 13 residues long. Germline V CDR1 and CDR2: SGHVS, FQNEAQ. The CDR3 DNA reads TGTGCCAGCAGCCGCAGGGATGGCTATGGCTACACCTTC. It specifies CASSRRDGYGYTF.

The chain couples TRBV5-4 to TRBJ2-5; unclear D gene. Per the germline V gene, CDR1 is SGHNT and CDR2 is YYREEE (reference sequence). The CDR3 is made up of 13 amino acids. V lost 1 base, J lost 1 base, and 5 bases lay in between. CDR3 in amino acids: CASSLPGQETQYF. The CDR3 DNA follows: TGTGCCAGCAGCTTGCCAGGCCAAGAGACCCAGTACTTC.

This clone was counted a few times. Other DNA sequences from this sample encode an identical CDR3 as well. The chain uses TRBV5-6 and TRBJ1-1, with D perhaps TRBD1 (5 bases). V lost 4 bases and J 1 base, leaving 8 bases between the germline ends. Germline CDR1 reads SGHDT; CDR2 reads YYEEEE. This CDR3 spans 13 amino acids. In DNA form, the CDR3 reads TGTGCCAGCAGCGCGGACACGAACACTGAAGCTTTCTTT. This gives the protein CASSADTNTEAFF.

The gene calls are TRBV9 and TRBJ2-5; 10 bases are a match to TRBD2. Trimming cost V 0 bases and J 1 base; bases outside gene matches: 6. From germline, CDR1 is SGDLS and CDR2 YYNGEE. This CDR3 is 17 amino acids long. The CDR3, as DNA: TGTGCCAGCAGCGTAGGGAGTAGCGGGGGGACCCAAGAGACCCAGTACTTC. This encodes CASSVGSSGGTQETQYF.

The chain uses TRBV3-1 (or the pseudogene TRBV3-2) and TRBJ1-5, with D uncertain. The CDR3 sequence is 15 residues long. CDR1 is LGHDT, CDR2 YNNKEL, per germline (reference sequence). Trimming removed 4 bases from V and 0 bases from J, with 10 bases in between. CDR3: CASSRKANSNQPQHF. The CDR3 region has the DNA TGTGCCAGCAGCCGGAAGGCAAATAGCAATCAGCCCCAGCATTTT.

This rearrangement joins TRBV21-1 to TRBJ2-3; the D segment call TRBD1 is taken from the table without a DNA check. TRBV21-1 counts as a pseudogene. There are 17 residues in the CDR3. CDR3: CASSKVGHLMSTDTQYF. The CDR3 DNA reads TGTGCCAGCAGCAAAGTAGGACACCTAATGAGCACAGATACGCAGTATTTT.

The chain uses TRBV7-3 and TRBJ1-4, with D possibly matching TRBD1 (5 bases). CDR1 SGHTA and CDR2 FQGTGA come from the germline V gene. V gave up 2 bases and J gave up 4 bases, with 11 bases separating them. The CDR3 is 15 residues long. This CDR3 reads CASSLWGTHNEKLFF. The CDR3 DNA sequence: TGTGCCAGCAGCTTATGGGGGACTCATAATGAAAAACTGTTTTTT.

The J gene is TRBJ2-7, the V gene TRBV2; D unclear. Germline loops: CDR1 SNHLY, CDR2 FYNNEI. Trimming cost V 10 bases and J 3 bases, with 25 bases left between them. There are 16 residues in the CDR3. Here the CDR3 reads CAIDNADAGLSYEQYF. Written as DNA, the CDR3 is TGTGCCATAGATAACGCCGACGCTGGCCTGAGCTACGAGCAGTACTTC.

The V call is TRBV28, the J call TRBJ2-7; 7 nucleotides align to TRBD2. CDR1 and CDR2 from the germline V gene are MDHEN and SYDVKM. V trimming: 5 bases; J trimming: 0 bases; junction bases outside the gene matches: 13. CDR3 size: 17 residues. The CDR3 nucleotides read TGTGCCAGCAGTACGGGCTACGGGAGGCCTTACTCCTACGAGCAGTACTTC. Protein sequence: CASSTGYGRPYSYEQYF.

V and J are TRBV2 and TRBJ2-7, with D perhaps TRBD1 (5 bases). The CDR3 is 15 residues long. The V gene's germline CDR1 is SNHLY and CDR2 FYNNEI. With 6 bases removed from V and 0 bases from J, the gap between germline ends came to 15 bases. This chain's CDR3 is CASSLKTGDSYEQYF. The CDR3 bases are TGTGCCAGCAGCTTAAAAACAGGAGACTCCTACGAGCAGTACTTC.

This clone was seen a single time. This chain links TRBV11-1 with TRBJ2-7; D uncertain. This CDR3 region has 15 residues. Germline V gene lookup returns CDR1 SGHAT and CDR2 FQDESV (reference sequence). Deletions cut 2 bases from V and 0 bases from J, with 11 bases between. CDR3 protein: CASSLSDGNSYEQYF. Here the CDR3 DNA reads TGTGCCAGCAGCTTAAGTGACGGCAACTCCTACGAGCAGTACTTC.

The V call is TRBV13, the J call TRBJ1-2, with a tentative D call TRBD1 (6 bases). Deletions cut 1 base from V and 3 bases from J, with 12 bases between. The CDR3 spans 15 residues. The V gene's germline CDR1 is PRHDT and CDR2 FYEKMQ (reference sequence). The CDR3 DNA reads as TGTGCCAGCAGCTTAGAGGGGGACATCCACTATGGCTACACCTTC. Its translation: CASSLEGDIHYGYTF.

The rearrangement links TRBV5-1 to TRBJ2-7; TRBD2 aligns across 9 bases. The V segment lost 0 bases and the J segment 4 bases; nucleotides outside the gene matches: 8. Germline-derived CDR1 and CDR2 are SGHRS and YFSETQ. The CDR3 has 16 residues. The CDR3 is CASSLEVAGVWYEQYF. CDR3 nucleotides: TGCGCCAGCAGCTTGGAGGTAGCGGGGGTTTGGTACGAGCAGTACTTC.

V usage is TRBV19 and J usage is TRBJ1-2; D remains unclear. Germline V lookup: CDR1 LNHDA, CDR2 SQIVND (reference sequence). Trimming removed 9 bases at V and 1 base at J, with 15 bases between. The CDR3 has 14 residues. The CDR3: CARRKNSLNYGYTF. The DNA for the CDR3 is TGTGCCAGGCGAAAAAACTCTCTTAACTATGGCTACACCTTC. The variable domain in full, completed from reference TRBV19 and TRBJ1-2, reads DGGITQSPKYLFRKEGQNVTLSCEQNLNHDAMYWYRQDPGQGLRLIYYSQIVNDFQKGDIAEGYSVSREKKESFPLTVTSAQKNPTAFYLCARRKNSLNYGYTFGSGTRLTVV.

The sample holds one count of this clone. Compared with germline, one end of the junction differs, possibly owing to a read error. This rearrangement joins TRBV7-9 to TRBJ1-1; D is undetermined. This CDR3 comprises 15 residues. Looked up from germline, CDR1 is SEHNR and CDR2 is FQNEAQ (reference sequence). In DNA, the CDR3 is TGTGCCAGCAGCTCTATGACGGATATGAACACTGAAGCTTTTTTT. Residues: CASSSMTDMNTEAFF.

This sequence joins TRBV5-8 and TRBJ1-5; no clear D. The germline gives CDR1 SGHTS, CDR2 YDEGEE. The CDR3 is 11 amino acids. The V gene lost 1 base and the J gene lost 7 bases, with 3 bases spanning the gap. The CDR3 loop is CASSLIQPQHF. The CDR3 nucleotides read TGTGCCAGCAGCTTGATCCAGCCCCAGCATTTT.

The J gene is TRBJ2-5, the V gene TRBV11-1; 7 bases fit TRBD2. This CDR3 is built from 13 residues. CDR1 is SGHAT, CDR2 FQDESV, per germline (reference sequence). V lost 6 bases to trimming and J lost 3 bases; unmatched junction nucleotides: 4. The CDR3 DNA is TGTGCCAGCAGTGTAGCGGGCAAAGAGACCCAGTACTTC. Protein product: CASSVAGKETQYF.

The CDR3, as DNA: TGTGCCAGCAGCTGGGGACTCTGGCGGGGGGCCGGACTAGCGGCAGATACGCAGTATTTT. Translating it yields CASSWGLWRGAGLAADTQYF. The V call is TRBV3-1 (or the pseudogene TRBV3-2), the J call TRBJ2-3; 10 bases match TRBD2. Germline assignment: CDR1 LGHDT and CDR2 YNNKEL (reference sequence). After removal of 5 bases from V and 4 bases from J, the junction contained 21 bases not matched to a gene. The CDR3 covers 20 residues.

The chain combines TRBV27 with TRBJ2-7, with TRBD2 as a possible D gene (6 bases). Germline CDR1 and CDR2: MNHEY and SMNVEV (reference sequence). Trimming cost V 6 bases and J 6 bases, with 12 bases left between them. The CDR3 consists of 12 residues. The CDR3 DNA reads TGTGCCAGCAGACCTTGGCGGGGCGAGCAGTACTTC. It specifies CASRPWRGEQYF.

The chain uses TRBV2 and TRBJ1-1; 7 bases are shared with TRBD1. The CDR3 length is 14 residues. The germline gives CDR1 SNHLY, CDR2 FYNNEI. V gave up 8 bases and J gave up 1 base; unmatched junction bases: 7. The DNA for the CDR3 is TGTGCCAGCGCCGGGACAGCGACGAACACTGAAGCTTTCTTT. Encoded protein: CASAGTATNTEAFF.

The V gene is TRBV5-1, the J gene TRBJ2-3; D ambiguous. In germline, CDR1 is SGHRS, CDR2 YFSETQ. Trimming left V 0 bases short and J 4 bases short, with 9 bases between. The CDR3 loop spans 14 amino acids. CDR3 sequence (DNA): TGCGCCAGCAGCTTGGTCCGGAGAGCAGATACGCAGTATTTT. Encoded protein: CASSLVRRADTQYF.

Regarding this clone: A much larger clonotype is one base distant, so this may be a read error. The CDR3 sequence is CASLVDPGTGELFF. The DNA for the CDR3 is TGTGCCAGCTTAGTGGATCCGGGCACCGGGGAGCTGTTTTTT. The chain employs TRBV7-9 and TRBJ2-2; D not certain. This CDR3 spans 14 amino acids. CDR1 SEHNR and CDR2 FQNEAQ come from the germline V gene (reference sequence). With 8 bases removed from V and 4 bases from J, the gap between germline ends came to 14 bases.

J is TRBJ2-3 and V is TRBV2, with a possible D match to TRBD2 (7 bases). V was cut by 7 bases and J by 1 base, with 12 bases left in between. The germline V gene has CDR1 SNHLY and CDR2 FYNNEI. The CDR3 runs 14 residues. The CDR3 region is CASKGGARTDTQYF. The CDR3 nucleotides are TGTGCCAGCAAGGGGGGGGCTCGCACAGATACGCAGTATTTT.

DNA of the CDR3: TGTGCCAGTAGTATAACCGCCGCGGCGGATTATAATTCACCCCTCCACTTT. Amino acids: CASSITAAADYNSPLHF. The chain recombines TRBV19 with TRBJ1-6; D is unclear. Germline V CDR1 and CDR2: LNHDA, SQIVND (reference sequence). Trimming pared 2 bases from V and 4 bases from J, leaving 15 bases between. There are 17 residues in the CDR3.

This sequence joins TRBV18 and TRBJ2-3, with 9 nucleotides matching TRBD1. V lost 8 bases and J lost 4; bases outside the gene matches: 16. CDR1 and CDR2 from the germline V gene are KGHSH and LQKENI. This CDR3 is 17 amino acids long. Here the CDR3 reads CASTELTGGFGADTQYF. CDR3 DNA sequence: TGTGCCAGCACCGAACTGACAGGGGGTTTTGGTGCAGATACGCAGTATTTT.

This clone was seen just once. This chain joins TRBV21-1 and TRBJ2-7. TRBV21-1 has pseudogene status. This CDR3 contains 13 residues. CDR3: CARGLAALYEQYF. The CDR3 DNA is TGTGCCAGGGGGTTGGCGGCCCTCTACGAGCAGTACTTC.